The next 17 T cell receptor beta chains were all read from a single sample in a study of PD-L1 blockade in urothelial cancer. Using immunoSEQ multiplex PCR, the repertoire was profiled, and TCRdb retains in-frame clones only, with some absent. Of more than 35,000 clones detected, roughly 82% appear once; the ten largest clones hold less than 3.5%. Sequences were derived from PBMCs, sampled around atezolizumab (anti-PD-L1) treatment. All receptors derive from a man between 65 and 85 years old with urothelial cancer.

The J gene is TRBJ2-5, the V gene TRBV5-4; D unresolved. CDR3 length: 15 amino acids. Trimming pared 4 bases from V and 1 base from J, leaving 14 bases between. Per germline, CDR1 SGHNT and CDR2 YYREEE (reference sequence). CDR3 nucleotides: TGTGCCAGCAGCCTATCCTCGAGGCCCCAAGAGACCCAGTACTTC. Residues: CASSLSSRPQETQYF.

The chain is built from TRBV5-1 and TRBJ1-1, with 7 bases aligning to TRBD1. There are 13 residues in the CDR3. Germline trimming cut 6 bases from V and 0 bases from J; bases unmatched to any gene: 2. Germline assignment: CDR1 SGHRS and CDR2 YFSETQ. Written as DNA, the CDR3 is TGCGCCAGCAAACAGGGGATGAACACTGAAGCTTTCTTT. Protein product: CASKQGMNTEAFF. The full variable domain, with the rest looked up from reference TRBV5-1 and TRBJ1-1, is KAGVTQTPRYLIKTRGQQVTLSCSPISGHRSVSWYQQTPGQGLQFLFEYFSETQRNKGNFPGRFSGRQFSNSRSEMNVSTLELGDSALYLCASKQGMNTEAFFGQGTRLTVV.

V usage is TRBV11-2 and J usage is TRBJ1-2; D gene ambiguous. Germline-derived CDR1 and CDR2 are SGHAT and FQNNGV. The CDR3 is 13 amino acids. V was pared by 0 bases and J by 8 bases, with 10 bases between. The CDR3 loop reads CASSLDVGGGYTF. DNA for the CDR3: TGTGCCAGCAGCTTAGATGTGGGCGGGGGCTACACCTTC.

This sequence joins TRBV27 and TRBJ2-4; 11 nucleotides line up with TRBD1. Losses at the gene ends were 2 bases for V and 1 base for J; bases not matched to a gene: 4. The CDR3 runs to 17 residues. Germline assignment: CDR1 MNHEY and CDR2 SMNVEV (reference sequence). CDR3 nucleotide sequence: TGTGCCAGCAGTTTAGGACAGGGGGCTCGGGCCAAAAACATTCAGTACTTC. As protein: CASSLGQGARAKNIQYF.

CDR3 nucleotides: TGTGCCAGCAGCTTAGGGGCCACTGAAGCTTTCTTT. This gives the protein CASSLGATEAFF. V gene TRBV7-9 combines with J gene TRBJ1-1; no firm D call. This CDR3 region has 12 residues. The V end was cut by 1 base, the J end by 4 bases, with 4 bases between. CDR1 and CDR2 from the germline V gene are SEHNR and FQNEAQ (reference sequence).

The J gene is TRBJ2-7, the V gene TRBV7-9; unclear D gene. CDR1 and CDR2 from the germline V gene are SEHNR and FQNEAQ (reference sequence). The ends were cut back, 4 bases at V and 3 bases at J, with 7 bases in the middle. The CDR3 spans 12 residues. CDR3 nucleotide sequence: TGTGCCAGCAGCTGGCAAGACTACGAGCAGTACTTC. Its protein product is CASSWQDYEQYF. Filled out from reference TRBV7-9 and TRBJ2-7, the complete variable domain reads DTGVSQNPRHKITKRGQNVTFRCDPISEHNRLYWYRQTLGQGPEFLTYFQNEAQLEKSRLLSDRFSAERPKGSFSTLEIQRTEQGDSAMYLCASSWQDYEQYFGPGTRLTVT.

As DNA, the CDR3 is TGTGCCAGCAGCTTATTCGGCAGGGTGGGCTATGGCTACACCTTC. Protein product: CASSLFGRVGYGYTF. V gene TRBV7-2 combines with J gene TRBJ1-2, with a tentative D call TRBD1 (5 bases). Trimming took off 2 bases at V and 4 bases at J, with 14 bases between the two ends. The CDR3 runs 15 residues. Germline-derived CDR1 and CDR2 are SGHTA and FQGNSA. The full variable domain, in which reference TRBV7-2 and TRBJ1-2 provide the parts outside the CDR3, is GAGVSQSPSNKVTEKGKDVELRCDPISGHTALYWYRQSLGQGLEFLIYFQGNSAPDKSGLPSDRFSAERTGGSVSTLTIQRTQQEDSAVYLCASSLFGRVGYGYTFGSGTRLTVV.

J is TRBJ2-4 and V is TRBV5-4, with 7 bases fitting TRBD2. This CDR3 contains 14 residues. Germline CDR1 SGHNT, CDR2 YYREEE (reference sequence). The ends lost 4 bases at V and 4 bases at J; junction bases unmatched: 5. This CDR3 reads CASSPPSGKNIQYF. The CDR3 DNA is TGTGCCAGCAGCCCCCCTAGCGGAAAAAACATTCAGTACTTC.

This clone was detected once. The chain combines TRBV9 with TRBJ2-3, with 10 bases aligning to TRBD2. V shed 0 bases and J 8 bases; nucleotides not matched to a gene: 9. CDR3 length: 16 amino acids. Germline CDR1 reads SGDLS; CDR2 reads YYNGEE. CDR3 amino acids: CASSVASSGRQGTQYF. The CDR3 DNA sequence: TGTGCCAGCAGCGTAGCTTCTAGCGGGAGACAGGGTACGCAGTATTTT.

The chain links TRBV7-6 to TRBJ2-1; D might be TRBD1 (5 bases). The V gene lost 5 bases and the J gene lost 8 bases, with 16 bases spanning the gap. The CDR3 covers 14 residues. The germline V gene has CDR1 SGHVS and CDR2 FNYEAQ. The CDR3 sequence is CASSPGWGWDEQFF. As DNA, the CDR3 is TGTGCCAGCAGCCCCGGCTGGGGCTGGGATGAGCAGTTCTTC.

The chain uses TRBV7-6 and TRBJ2-3, with D maybe TRBD1 (6 bases). The germline V gene encodes CDR1 SGHVS and CDR2 FNYEAQ. V shed 5 bases and J shed 2 bases, with 14 bases lying between them. This CDR3 spans 15 amino acids. The CDR3 sequence is CASSRTGSDTDTQYF. The CDR3 DNA is TGTGCCAGCAGCCGAACAGGGTCGGACACAGATACGCAGTATTTT.

This chain joins TRBV28 and TRBJ1-2; D unresolved. The CDR3 has 15 residues. V was trimmed by 6 bases and J by 0 bases, leaving 14 bases between them. Germline V gene lookup returns CDR1 MDHEN and CDR2 SYDVKM. The CDR3: CASRRTSAANYGYTF. The DNA for the CDR3 is TGTGCCAGCAGAAGGACTTCGGCTGCTAACTATGGCTACACCTTC.

This chain uses TRBV6-5 with TRBJ1-2; 8 positions match TRBD1. J gave up 3 bases and V 5 bases, and 5 bases lay outside the gene matches. CDR3 size: 14 residues. CDR1 and CDR2 (germline): MNHEY, SVGAGI. The CDR3 protein is CASSRTGRDYGYTF. DNA of the CDR3: TGTGCCAGCAGTCGGACAGGGAGGGACTATGGCTACACCTTC.

CDR3 nucleotide sequence: TGTGCCAGCAGCCCTACTGCTAATGAGCAGTTCTTC. This sequence encodes CASSPTANEQFF. This chain uses TRBV7-3 with TRBJ2-1; D remains unclear. The CDR3 has 12 amino acids. CDR1 SGHTA and CDR2 FQGTGA come from the germline V gene. Trimming took off 5 bases at V and 7 bases at J, with 9 bases between the two ends.

The chain has TRBV7-2 and TRBJ1-6, with D unresolved. The V end lost 3 bases, the J end lost 7 bases, and 10 bases lay between the germline ends. Germline loops: CDR1 SGHTA, CDR2 FQGNSA. The CDR3 sequence is 14 residues long. CDR3 nucleotides: TGTGCCAGCAGCTTGTCGGGTAGCAATTCACCCCTCCACTTT. Residues: CASSLSGSNSPLHF.

The J gene is TRBJ2-5, the V gene TRBV4-2; maybe TRBD1 (6 bases). The CDR3 runs 14 residues. Trimming took off 0 bases at V and 4 bases at J, with 9 bases between the two ends. CDR1 LGHNA and CDR2 YNFKEQ come from the germline V gene. The CDR3 here is CASSQDTRGETQYF. The CDR3 nucleotides are TGTGCCAGCAGCCAAGATACCAGGGGAGAGACCCAGTACTTC.

The chain uses TRBV20-1 and TRBJ2-1, with a weak D call TRBD2 (6 bases). Germline V lookup: CDR1 DFQATT, CDR2 SNEGSKA (reference sequence). With 3 bases removed from V and 9 bases from J, the gap between germline ends came to 9 bases. The CDR3 totals 11 residues. The DNA of the CDR3 is TGCAGTGCTAGGCGGAGGGGTGAGCAGTTCTTC. It translates to CSARRRGEQFF.